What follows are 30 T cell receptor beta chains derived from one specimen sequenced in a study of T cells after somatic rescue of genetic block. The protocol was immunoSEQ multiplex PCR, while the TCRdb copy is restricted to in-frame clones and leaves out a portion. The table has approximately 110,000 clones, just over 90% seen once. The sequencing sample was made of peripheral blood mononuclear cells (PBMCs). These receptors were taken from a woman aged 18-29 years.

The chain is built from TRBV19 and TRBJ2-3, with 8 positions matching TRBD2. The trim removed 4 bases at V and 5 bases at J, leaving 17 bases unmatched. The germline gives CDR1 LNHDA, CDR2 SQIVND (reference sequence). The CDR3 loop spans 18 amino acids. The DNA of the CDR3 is TGTGCCAGTAGTAATGTGGTAGCGGGGAGCATCGGGGGAGATACGCAGTATTTT. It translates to CASSNVVAGSIGGDTQYF.

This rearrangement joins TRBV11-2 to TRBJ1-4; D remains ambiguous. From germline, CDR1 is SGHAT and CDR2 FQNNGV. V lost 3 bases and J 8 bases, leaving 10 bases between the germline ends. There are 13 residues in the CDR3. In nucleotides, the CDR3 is TGTGCCAGCAGCTTTATGACGGAGGAAAAACTGTTTTTT. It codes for CASSFMTEEKLFF. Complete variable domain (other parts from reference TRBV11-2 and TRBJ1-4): EAGVAQSPRYKIIEKRQSVAFWCNPISGHATLYWYQQILGQGPKLLIQFQNNGVVDDSQLPKDRFSAERLKGVDSTLKIQPAKLEDSAVYLCASSFMTEEKLFFGSGTQLSVL.

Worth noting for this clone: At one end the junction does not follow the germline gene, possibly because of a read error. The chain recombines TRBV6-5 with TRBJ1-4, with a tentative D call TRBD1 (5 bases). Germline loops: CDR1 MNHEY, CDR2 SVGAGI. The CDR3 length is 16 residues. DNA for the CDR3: TGTGCCAGCGGTTATTCAACTGGGTCAGGGAATGAAAAACTGTTTTTT. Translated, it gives CASGYSTGSGNEKLFF.

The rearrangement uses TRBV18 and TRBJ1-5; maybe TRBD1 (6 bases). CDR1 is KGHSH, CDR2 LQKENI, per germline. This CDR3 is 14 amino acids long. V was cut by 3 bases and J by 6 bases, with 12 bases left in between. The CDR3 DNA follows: TGTGCCAGCTCACCGCAACAGGGCGTTCAGCCCCAGCATTTT. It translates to CASSPQQGVQPQHF.

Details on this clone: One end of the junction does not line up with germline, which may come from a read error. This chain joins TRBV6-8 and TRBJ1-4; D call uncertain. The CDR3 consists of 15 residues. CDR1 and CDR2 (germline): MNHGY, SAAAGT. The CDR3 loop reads CASSSSQTTNEKLFF. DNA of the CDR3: TGCGCCAGCAGTTCGTCACAGACGACTAATGAAAAACTGTTTTTT.

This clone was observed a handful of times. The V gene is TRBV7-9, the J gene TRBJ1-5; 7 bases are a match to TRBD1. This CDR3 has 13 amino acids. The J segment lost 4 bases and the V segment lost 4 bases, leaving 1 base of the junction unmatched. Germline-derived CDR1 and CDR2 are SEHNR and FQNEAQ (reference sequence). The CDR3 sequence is CASSWDRNQPQHF. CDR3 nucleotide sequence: TGTGCCAGCAGCTGGGACAGAAATCAGCCCCAGCATTTT.

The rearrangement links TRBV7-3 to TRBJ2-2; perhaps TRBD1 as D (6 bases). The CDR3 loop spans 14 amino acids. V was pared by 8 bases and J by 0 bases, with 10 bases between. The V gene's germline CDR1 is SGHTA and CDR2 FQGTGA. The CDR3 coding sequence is TGTGCCAGCGGAACAGGGTCGAACACCGGGGAGCTGTTTTTT. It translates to CASGTGSNTGELFF.

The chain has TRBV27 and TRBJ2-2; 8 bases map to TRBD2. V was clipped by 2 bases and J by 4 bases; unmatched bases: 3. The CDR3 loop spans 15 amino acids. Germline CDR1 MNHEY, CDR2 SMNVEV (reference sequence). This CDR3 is CASSLVLAGTGELFF. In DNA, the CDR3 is TGTGCCAGCAGTTTAGTGCTAGCGGGCACCGGGGAGCTGTTTTTT.

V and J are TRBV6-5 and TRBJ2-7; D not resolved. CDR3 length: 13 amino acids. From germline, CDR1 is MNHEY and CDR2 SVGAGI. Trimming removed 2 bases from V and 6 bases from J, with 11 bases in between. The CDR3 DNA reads TGTGCCAGCAGTTACCTCGACGGGCTCGAGCAGTACTTC. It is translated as CASSYLDGLEQYF.

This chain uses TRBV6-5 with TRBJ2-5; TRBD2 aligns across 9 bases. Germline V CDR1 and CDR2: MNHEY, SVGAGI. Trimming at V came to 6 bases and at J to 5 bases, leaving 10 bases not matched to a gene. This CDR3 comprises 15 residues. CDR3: CASSLEGGGAETQYF. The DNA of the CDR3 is TGTGCCAGCAGCCTTGAAGGCGGGGGGGCGGAGACCCAGTACTTC.

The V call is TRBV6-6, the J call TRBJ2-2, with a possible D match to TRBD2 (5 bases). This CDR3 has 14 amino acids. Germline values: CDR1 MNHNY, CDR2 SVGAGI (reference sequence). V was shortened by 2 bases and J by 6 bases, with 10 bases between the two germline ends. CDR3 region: CASSYPEGAGELFF. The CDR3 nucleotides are TGTGCCAGCAGTTACCCTGAGGGTGCCGGGGAGCTGTTTTTT.

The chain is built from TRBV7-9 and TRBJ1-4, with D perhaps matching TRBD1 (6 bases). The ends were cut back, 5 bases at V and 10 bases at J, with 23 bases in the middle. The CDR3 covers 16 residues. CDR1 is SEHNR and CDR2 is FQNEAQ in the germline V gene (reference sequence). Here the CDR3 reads CASSPGVSPTGAKLFF. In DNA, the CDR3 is TGTGCCAGCAGCCCGGGGGTTAGCCCCACGGGGGCAAAACTGTTTTTT.

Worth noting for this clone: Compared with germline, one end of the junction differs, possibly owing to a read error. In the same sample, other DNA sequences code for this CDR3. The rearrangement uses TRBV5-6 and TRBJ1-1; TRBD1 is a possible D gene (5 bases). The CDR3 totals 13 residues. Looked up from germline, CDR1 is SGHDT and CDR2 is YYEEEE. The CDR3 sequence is CASSLGGNTEAFF. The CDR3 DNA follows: TGTGCCAGCAGTTTGGGGGGGAACACTGAAGCTTTCTTT.

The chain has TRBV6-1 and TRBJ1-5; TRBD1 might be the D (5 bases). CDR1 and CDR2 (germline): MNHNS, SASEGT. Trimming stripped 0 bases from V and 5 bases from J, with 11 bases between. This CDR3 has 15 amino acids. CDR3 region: CASSEAGGKDQPQHF. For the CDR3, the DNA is TGTGCCAGCAGTGAAGCGGGGGGGAAGGATCAGCCCCAGCATTTT.

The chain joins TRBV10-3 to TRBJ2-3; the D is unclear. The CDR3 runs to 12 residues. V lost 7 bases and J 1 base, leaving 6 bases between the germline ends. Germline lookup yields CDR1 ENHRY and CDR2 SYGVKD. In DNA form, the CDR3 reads TGTGCCATCAAACGAGGCACAGATACGCAGTATTTT. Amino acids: CAIKRGTDTQYF.

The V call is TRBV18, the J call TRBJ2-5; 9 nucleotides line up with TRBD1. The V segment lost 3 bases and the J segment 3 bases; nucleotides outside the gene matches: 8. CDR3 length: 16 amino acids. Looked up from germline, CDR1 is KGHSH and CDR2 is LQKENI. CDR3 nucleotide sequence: TGTGCCAGCTCACCCACCGGACAGGGGAGGGAAGAGACCCAGTACTTC. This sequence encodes CASSPTGQGREETQYF.

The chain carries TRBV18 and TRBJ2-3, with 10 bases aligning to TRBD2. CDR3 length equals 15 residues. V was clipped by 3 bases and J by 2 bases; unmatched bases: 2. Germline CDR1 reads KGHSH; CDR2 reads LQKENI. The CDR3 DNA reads TGTGCCAGCTCACCCCTAGCGGGGGTCACAGATACGCAGTATTTT. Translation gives CASSPLAGVTDTQYF.

The CDR3 loop is CAWSWQKETQYF. In DNA form, the CDR3 reads TGTGCCTGGAGTTGGCAGAAAGAGACCCAGTACTTC. V gene TRBV30 combines with J gene TRBJ2-5, with D uncertain. This CDR3 has 12 amino acids. V shed 2 bases and J shed 3 bases, with 7 bases lying between them. In germline, CDR1 is GTSNPN, CDR2 SVGIG (reference sequence). Full variable domain (outside the CDR3, taken from reference TRBV30 and TRBJ2-5): SQTIHQWPATLVQPVGSPLSLECTVEGTSNPNLYWYRQAAGRGLQLLFYSVGIGQISSEVPQNLSASRPQDRQFILSSKKLLLSDSGFYLCAWSWQKETQYFGPGTRLLVL.

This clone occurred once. CDR3 amino acids: CASSSMVSAYNSPLHF. The CDR3 DNA reads TGTGCCAGCAGTTCGATGGTGAGCGCCTATAATTCACCCCTCCACTTT. The V and J genes are TRBV27 and TRBJ1-6; D is ambiguous. Trimming took off 4 bases at V and 2 bases at J, with 12 bases between the two ends. Looked up from germline, CDR1 is MNHEY and CDR2 is SMNVEV (reference sequence). The CDR3 runs 16 residues.

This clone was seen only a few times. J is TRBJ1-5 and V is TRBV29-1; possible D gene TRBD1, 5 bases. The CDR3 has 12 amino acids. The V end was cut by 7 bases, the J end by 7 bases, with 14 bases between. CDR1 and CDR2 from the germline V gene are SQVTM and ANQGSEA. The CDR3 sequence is CSAGHLDQPQHF. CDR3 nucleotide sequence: TGCAGCGCCGGACACCTTGACCAGCCCCAGCATTTT.

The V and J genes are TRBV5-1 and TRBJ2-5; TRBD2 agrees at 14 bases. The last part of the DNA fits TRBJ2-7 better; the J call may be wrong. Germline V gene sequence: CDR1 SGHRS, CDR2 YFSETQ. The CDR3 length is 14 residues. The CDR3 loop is CASSWTSGGYEQYF. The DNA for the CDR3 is TGCGCCAGCAGCTGGACTAGCGGGGGGTACGAGCAGTACTTC.

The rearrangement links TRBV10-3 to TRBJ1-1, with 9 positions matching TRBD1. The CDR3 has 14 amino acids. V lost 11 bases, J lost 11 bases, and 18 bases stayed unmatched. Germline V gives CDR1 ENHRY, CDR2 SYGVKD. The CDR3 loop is CAAETPGQGFLAFF. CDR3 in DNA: TGTGCCGCCGAGACCCCGGGACAGGGATTTTTGGCTTTCTTT.

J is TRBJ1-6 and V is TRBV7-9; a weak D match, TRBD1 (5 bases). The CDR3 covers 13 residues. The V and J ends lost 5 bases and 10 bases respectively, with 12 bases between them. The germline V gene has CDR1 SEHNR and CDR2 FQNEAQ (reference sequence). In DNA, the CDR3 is TGTGCCAGCAGCAAGTTGGGGGAGTCACCCCTCCACTTT. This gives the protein CASSKLGESPLHF.

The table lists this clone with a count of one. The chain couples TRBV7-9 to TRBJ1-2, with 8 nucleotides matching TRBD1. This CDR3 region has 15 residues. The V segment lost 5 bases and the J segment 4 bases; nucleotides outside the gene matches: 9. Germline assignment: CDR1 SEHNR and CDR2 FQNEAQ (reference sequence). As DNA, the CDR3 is TGTGCCAGCAGCCCAGGACAGGGTCTGGCCTATGGCTACACCTTC. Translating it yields CASSPGQGLAYGYTF.

The CDR3 protein is CASSRRQGWNTEAFF. The DNA of the CDR3 is TGTGCCAGCAGCCGTCGTCAAGGGTGGAACACTGAAGCTTTCTTT. The rearrangement joins TRBV14 to TRBJ1-1, with D hard to call. CDR1 is SGHDN, CDR2 FVKESK, per germline. This CDR3 is built from 15 residues. V was trimmed by 4 bases and J by 1 base, leaving 13 bases between them.

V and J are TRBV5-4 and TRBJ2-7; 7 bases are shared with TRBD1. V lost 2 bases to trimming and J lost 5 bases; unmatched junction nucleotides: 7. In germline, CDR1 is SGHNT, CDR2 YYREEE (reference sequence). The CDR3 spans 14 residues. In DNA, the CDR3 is TGTGCCAGCAGCTTCGGGACAGATAACAACGAGCAGTACTTC. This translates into CASSFGTDNNEQYF.

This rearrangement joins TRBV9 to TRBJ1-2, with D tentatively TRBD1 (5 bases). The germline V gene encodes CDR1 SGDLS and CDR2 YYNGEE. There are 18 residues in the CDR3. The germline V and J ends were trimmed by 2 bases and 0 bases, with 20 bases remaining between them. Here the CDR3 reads CASSVDPGGTSTNYGYTF. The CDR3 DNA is TGTGCCAGCAGCGTGGATCCCGGGGGGACCTCTACTAACTATGGCTACACCTTC.

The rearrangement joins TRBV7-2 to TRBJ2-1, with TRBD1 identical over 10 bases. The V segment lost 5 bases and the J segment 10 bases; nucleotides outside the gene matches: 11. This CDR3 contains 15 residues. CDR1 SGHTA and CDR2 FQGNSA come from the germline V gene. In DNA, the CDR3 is TGTGCCAGCAGCCCTAGACAGGGGGCCTTGAGCGAGCAGTTCTTC. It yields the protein CASSPRQGALSEQFF.

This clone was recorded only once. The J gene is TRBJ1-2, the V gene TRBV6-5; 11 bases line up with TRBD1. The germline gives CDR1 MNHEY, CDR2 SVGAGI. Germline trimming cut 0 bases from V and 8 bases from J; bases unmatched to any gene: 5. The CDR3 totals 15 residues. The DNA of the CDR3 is TGTGCCAGCAGTTACTCGGACAGGGGGCGGAACGGCTACACCTTC. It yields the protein CASSYSDRGRNGYTF.

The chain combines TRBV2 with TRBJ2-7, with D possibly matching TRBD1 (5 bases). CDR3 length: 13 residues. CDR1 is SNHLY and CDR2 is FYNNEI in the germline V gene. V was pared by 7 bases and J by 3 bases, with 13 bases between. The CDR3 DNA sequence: TGTGCCAGCACGAGCAGGGTGAACTACGAGCAGTACTTC. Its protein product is CASTSRVNYEQYF.